The rows below give T cell receptor beta chains drawn from one sample of a study of PD-L1 blockade in urothelial cancer. Method: immunoSEQ multiplex PCR; TCRdb's copy keeps in-frame clones and lacks some. Here the sample spans tens of thousands of clones, 90% being singletons. This sample comprised PBMCs, obtained around atezolizumab (anti-PD-L1) treatment. All receptors come from a man between 60 and 75 years old with urothelial cancer. The CDR3 runs from the conserved cysteine through the conserved F or W. D genes are given only for firm matches. A clone size is listed for some rows: how often the clone was seen (once, few, many), or a class if it is expanded.

clone size,J gene,D gene,V gene,CDR3 protein,CDR3 DNA
NA,TRBJ2-1,NA,TRBV6-4,CASSVEEGYSNEQFF,TGTGCCAGCAGTGTTGAGGAGGGGTACAGCAATGAGCAGTTCTTC
NA,TRBJ1-5,NA,TRBV19,CASSIDPQYSNQPQHF,TGTGCCAGTAGTATAGACCCACAATATAGCAATCAGCCCCAGCATTTT
NA,TRBJ2-7,NA,TRBV11-1,CASSLLATHEQYF,TGTGCCAGCAGCTTATTAGCTACCCACGAGCAGTACTTC
NA,TRBJ1-2,TRBD1,TRBV5-1,CASSLVGQGAHGYTF,TGCGCCAGCAGCTTGGTGGGACAGGGGGCCCATGGCTACACCTTC
NA,TRBJ2-3,TRBD2,TRBV19,CASRTSSGLADTQYF,TGTGCCAGTAGGACTTCTAGCGGGTTGGCAGATACGCAGTATTTT
NA,TRBJ2-1,TRBD2,TRBV4-1,CASSQENSKRLAGVYEQFF,TGCGCCAGCAGCCAAGAAAATTCGAAGAGACTAGCGGGAGTCTATGAGCAGTTCTTC
NA,TRBJ1-5,TRBD1,TRBV28,CASSFIEQGVFGNQPQHF,TGTGCCAGCAGTTTTATTGAACAGGGGGTATTCGGCAATCAGCCCCAGCATTTT
NA,TRBJ2-5,TRBD2,TRBV5-1,CASSLETSGVETQYF,TGCGCCAGCAGCTTAGAGACTAGCGGGGTAGAGACCCAGTACTTC
once,TRBJ2-4,NA,TRBV28,CASTLGGGPKNIQYF,TGTGCCAGCACTTTGGGGGGTGGGCCGAAAAACATTCAGTACTTC
NA,TRBJ1-2,TRBD1,TRBV5-4,CASSRMGTGSFGYTF,TGTGCCAGCAGCAGAATGGGGACAGGGTCCTTCGGCTACACCTTC
once,TRBJ1-2,TRBD1,TRBV2,CASSLTDRDYGYTF,TGTGCCAGCAGTCTAACGGACAGGGATTATGGCTACACCTTC
NA,TRBJ2-1,NA,TRBV28,CASSFVGENSNEQFF,TGTGCCAGCAGTTTTGTGGGAGAGAACTCCAATGAGCAGTTCTTC
NA,TRBJ1-2,NA,TRBV10-2,CASSDGGDYGYTF,TGCGCCAGCAGTGACGGGGGGGACTATGGCTACACCTTC
NA,TRBJ1-2,NA,TRBV4-2,CASSQDLLQNYGYTF,TGTGCCAGCAGCCAAGATTTATTACAGAACTATGGCTACACCTTC
few,TRBJ2-5,TRBD2,TRBV15,CATSRGWREGGTETQYF,TGTGCCACCAGCAGAGGTTGGCGGGAGGGAGGGACAGAGACCCAGTACTTC
NA,TRBJ1-5,TRBD1,TRBV27,CASKRQGIVGQPQHF,TGTGCCAGCAAGCGACAGGGAATTGTTGGTCAGCCCCAGCATTTT
NA,TRBJ1-6,NA,TRBV7-2,CASSLGARIGSSYNSPLHF,TGTGCCAGCAGCTTAGGGGCCAGAATAGGAAGCTCCTATAATTCACCCCTCCACTTT
NA,TRBJ2-2,NA,TRBV4-3,CASSLQGGRVTGELFF,TGCGCCAGCAGCTTACAGGGGGGGCGCGTCACCGGGGAGCTGTTTTTT
NA,TRBJ1-1,NA,TRBV6-5,CASMKPVFTEAFF,TGTGCCAGCATGAAGCCGGTGTTCACTGAAGCTTTCTTT
NA,TRBJ2-7,TRBD2,TRBV4-1,CASSQDPGTSGDSYEQCF,TGCGCCAGCAGCCAAGATCCCGGGACTAGCGGGGACTCCTACGAGCAGTGCTTC
NA,TRBJ2-7,NA,TRBV27,CASRVQGPIYEQYF,TGTGCCAGCAGGGTTCAGGGCCCTATCTACGAGCAGTACTTC
NA,TRBJ2-5,NA,TRBV7-3,CASSAGGLETQYF,TGTGCCAGCAGCGCCGGCGGGCTAGAGACCCAGTACTTC
NA,TRBJ2-1,TRBD1,TRBV9,CASSAGQGSNNEQFF,TGTGCCAGCAGCGCCGGACAGGGGTCAAACAATGAGCAGTTCTTC
NA,TRBJ1-1,TRBD1,TRBV2,CASRRDRDYTEAFF,TGTGCCAGCAGGCGGGACAGGGACTATACTGAAGCTTTCTTT
NA,TRBJ2-7,TRBD1,TRBV7-2,CASSFGTGEQYF,TGTGCCAGCAGTTTTGGGACAGGGGAGCAGTACTTC
NA,TRBJ2-2,TRBD1,TRBV7-3,CASSLTGGGGELFF,TGTGCCAGCAGCTTAACAGGGGGCGGCGGGGAGCTGTTTTTT
once,TRBJ2-7,TRBD2,TRBV30,CAWSVPPQAGAHEQYF,TGTGCCTGGAGTGTACCCCCCCAGGCGGGAGCCCACGAGCAGTACTTC
NA,TRBJ2-7,NA,TRBV2,CASSDQGSTYEQYF,TGTGCCAGCAGTGACCAGGGCTCTACCTACGAGCAGTACTTC
NA,TRBJ2-3,NA,TRBV30,CAWSVPEAGTSTDTQYF,TGTGCCTGGAGTGTACCAGAGGCAGGGACTAGCACAGATACGCAGTATTTT
once,TRBJ2-3,NA,TRBV6-6,CASSPGTDTQYF,TGTGCCAGCAGCCCCGGGACAGATACGCAGTATTTT
NA,TRBJ1-2,TRBD1,TRBV19,CASSIDSGTGDVYGYTF,TGTGCCAGTAGTATAGATTCGGGGACAGGGGATGTCTATGGCTACACCTTC
NA,TRBJ2-5,NA,TRBV7-2,CASSLDWQETQYF,TGTGCCAGCAGCTTAGACTGGCAAGAGACCCAGTACTTC